This T cell receptor beta chain came from a study of T cells expressing NK-cell markers. On the study more broadly: In the group of eight sequenced donors, seven were HCMV-seropositive and one was seronegative.

After re-calling the 5' RACE reads, TCRdb lists one entry per CDR3 protein, DNA absent. This listing includes over 250,000 distinct CDR3 sequences. The CDR3 totals 13 residues. Germline V gene data show CDR1 as MDHEN and CDR2 as SYDVKM. Sequenced material: blood T cells: a sorted CD56 or NKG2C T cell subset, CD4+ or CD8+ T cells, or bulk PBMC T cells (not recorded which). The sequence was obtained from a woman aged 18 to 75 in good health. V usage is TRBV28 and J usage is TRBJ2-1; TCRdb's D call of TRBD1 is untestable without DNA. CDR3 residues: CASSPPSTEEQFF.